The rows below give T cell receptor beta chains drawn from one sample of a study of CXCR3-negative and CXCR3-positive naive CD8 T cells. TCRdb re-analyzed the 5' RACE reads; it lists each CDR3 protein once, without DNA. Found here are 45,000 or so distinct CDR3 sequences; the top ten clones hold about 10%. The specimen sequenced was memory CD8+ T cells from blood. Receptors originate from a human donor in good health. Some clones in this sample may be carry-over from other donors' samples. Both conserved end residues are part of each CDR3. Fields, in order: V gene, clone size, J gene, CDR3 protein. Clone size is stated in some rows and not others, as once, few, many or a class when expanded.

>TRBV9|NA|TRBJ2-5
CASSGIGTSGGETQYF
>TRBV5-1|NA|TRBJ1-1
CASSWTGVMNTEAFF
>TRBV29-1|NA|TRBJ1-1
CSVPRTENTEAFF
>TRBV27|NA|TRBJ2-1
CASWLGGTSYNEQFF
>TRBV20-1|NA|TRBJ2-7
CSARLRTGRGEQYF
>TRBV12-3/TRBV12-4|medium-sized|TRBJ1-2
CASTRTGPSYGYTF
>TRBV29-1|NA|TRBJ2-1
CSVEDLWEQFF
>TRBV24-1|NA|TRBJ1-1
CATSDPGENTEAFF
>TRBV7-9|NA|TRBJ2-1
CASGGTSGEVPSYTEQFF
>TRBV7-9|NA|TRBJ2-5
CASSFSGGETQYF
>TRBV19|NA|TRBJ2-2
CASILSGTGWPGELFF
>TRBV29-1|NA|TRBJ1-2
CGVVVGGLGYTF
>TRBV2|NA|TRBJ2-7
CASRGVDATQYF
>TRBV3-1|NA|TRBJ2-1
CASRDRGLYNEQFF
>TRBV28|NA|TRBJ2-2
CASFTSSLGTSGGANTGELFF
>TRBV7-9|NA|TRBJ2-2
CASSQISNTGELFF
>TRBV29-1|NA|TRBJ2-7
CSATGLSADGGQYF
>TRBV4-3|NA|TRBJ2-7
CASSPSVVGDLYEQYF
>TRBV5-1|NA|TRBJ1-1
CASSLSAGWNTEAFF
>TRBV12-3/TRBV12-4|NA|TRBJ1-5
CATGEVDQPQHF
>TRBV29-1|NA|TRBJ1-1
CSVPARGGLTEAFF
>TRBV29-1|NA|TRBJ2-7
CSVGNLEPVYEQYF
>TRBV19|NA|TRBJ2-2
CASSMGYAGELFF
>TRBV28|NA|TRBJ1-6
CASSLDAWDRVEIDSPLHF
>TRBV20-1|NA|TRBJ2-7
CSARDRSGSGVVEQYF
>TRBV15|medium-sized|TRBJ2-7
CATSRDSNTGTGVLEQYF
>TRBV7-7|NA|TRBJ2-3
CASSSLPTDTQYF
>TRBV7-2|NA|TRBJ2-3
CASSFPRDRVTDTQYF
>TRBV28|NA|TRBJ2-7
CASSLGQTESSHEQYF
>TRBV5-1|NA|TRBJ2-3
CASSLDGTEREGSTDTQYF
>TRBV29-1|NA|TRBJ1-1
CSVRGLRYTEAFF
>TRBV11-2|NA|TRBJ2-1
CASSSSGNSNNEQFF
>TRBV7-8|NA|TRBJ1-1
CASSFGGSEAFF
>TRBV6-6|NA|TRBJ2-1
CASSYSPVWRGPESYNEQFF
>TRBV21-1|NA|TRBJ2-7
CASSFLTGMYEQYF
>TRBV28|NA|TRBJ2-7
CASRGFSGSSYEQYF
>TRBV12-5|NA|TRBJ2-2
CASREGGGASGELFF
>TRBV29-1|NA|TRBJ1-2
CSVDRSSTYGYTF
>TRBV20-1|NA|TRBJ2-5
CSARVLWRGRETQYF
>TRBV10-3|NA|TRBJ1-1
CAIRVGIRMNTEAFF
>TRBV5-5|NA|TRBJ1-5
CASSTGTDSNQPQHF
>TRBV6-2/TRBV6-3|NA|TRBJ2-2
CASSYPGATGELFF
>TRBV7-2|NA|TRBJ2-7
CASSHPTYEQYF
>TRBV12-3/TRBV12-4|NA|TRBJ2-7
CASRGEESYEQYF
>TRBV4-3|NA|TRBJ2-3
CASSQDSYTTDTQYF
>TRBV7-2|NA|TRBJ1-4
CASSPGSGGKLFF
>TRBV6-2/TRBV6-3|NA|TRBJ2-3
CASSPGQESDTQYF
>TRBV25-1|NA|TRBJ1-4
CASSSSGPYNEKLFF
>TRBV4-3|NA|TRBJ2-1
CASSQVGQLNEQFF
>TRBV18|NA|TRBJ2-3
CASSPPTRSDTQYF
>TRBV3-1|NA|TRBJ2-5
CASSQVVGAGGTQETQYF
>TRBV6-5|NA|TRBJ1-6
CASSPLPGDLHF
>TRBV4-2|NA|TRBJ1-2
CASSQGDFEAPGYTF
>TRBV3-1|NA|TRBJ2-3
CASSQDGTVTDTQYF
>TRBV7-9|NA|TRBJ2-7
CASSSQDSTYEQYF
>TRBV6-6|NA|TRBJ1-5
CASMAGRGAWSNQPQHF
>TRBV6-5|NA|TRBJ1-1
CASSYSDRAEAFF